The clone carrying this T cell receptor (beta chain) was counted between two and nine times. As yet, its antigen is unknown. Regarding treatment: approximately nine-day PBMC culture with coronavirus spike peptide pools or control peptides (ViraFEST assay). The sample comes from a study of vaccination and CD4 T cells after COVID-19. About the study: Six males and four females, two Hispanic, made up the convalescents. Study conclusions and caveats: With convalescent patients, a median roughly 88% of reactive clones emerged solely after vaccination.

The Oncomine TCR Beta short-read assay was applied to DNA of cultured CD4+ T cells. TCRdb processed the PCR reads anew with MiXCR; each CDR3 protein has one entry. The sample records more than 15,000 distinct CDR3 sequences, 26% being singletons. The V and J ends lost 2 bases and 1 base respectively, with 17 bases between them. This CDR3 is built from 17 residues. Looked up from germline, CDR1 is MNHEY and CDR2 is SMNVEV (reference sequence). The chain recombines TRBV27 with TRBJ1-1; possible D gene TRBD1, 6 bases. The source material was cultured CD4+ T cells from blood. This receptor was identified in a human donor with COVID-19. CDR3 sequence: CASSLNIKTGRNTEAFF. CDR3 nucleotide sequence: TGTGCCAGCAGTTTAAATATTAAGACAGGCAGGAACACTGAAGCTTTCTTT.